This TCR beta chain was sequenced during a study of blood T cell repertoires in COVID-19. Two negative PCRs, clearance, or symptom resolution had been documented for recovered Cohort 3 donors. Only one count was recorded for this clone. In the original workflow: Using reference gene primer amplification, nucleated cell counts were estimated. Profiled with immunoSEQ multiplex PCR; TCRdb holds only in-frame clones, not every one. That table is the source of V, J and clone size, and D and trimming were worked out from the DNA. Of approximately 260,000 clones in the sample, roughly 91% were seen once. What was sequenced was PBMCs or T cells enriched from blood (not recorded which). This receptor was obtained from a woman aged 55-75 years who had recovered from COVID-19.

CDR3 DNA: TGTGCCTGGAGTGACGGGCTCGGGGCCCAGCATTTT. It encodes CAWSDGLGAQHF. This chain joins TRBV30 and TRBJ1-5; D is unclear. Germline-derived CDR1 and CDR2 are GTSNPN and SVGIG (reference sequence). The V gene lost 1 base and the J gene lost 11 bases, with 12 bases spanning the gap. The CDR3 length is 12 residues.